The present T cell receptor (beta chain) was sequenced within a study of shared clonotypes between healthy human individuals. CD45RO negativity and positive selection for CCR7 defined naive CD8 cells, a population that excluded terminally differentiated effector memory CD45RA+ cells. The CDR3 contains 18 residues. Produced via immunoSEQ multiplex PCR; TCRdb's table is partial and in-frame only. The sample gives about 1,800,000 clones, approximately 94% of which show up once; 0.95% to 1.5% is in the top ten. The sequencing input was naive CD8+ T cells sorted from blood. The source of this sequence is a man between 18 and 29 years old in good health. The rearrangement links TRBV21-1 to TRBJ1-1. TRBV21-1 is marked as a pseudogene. CDR3 nucleotides: TGTGCCAGCAGCCCCCGTCTCGGGGCGGCGAACATGAACACTGAAGCTTTCTTT. Its protein product is CASSPRLGAANMNTEAFF.